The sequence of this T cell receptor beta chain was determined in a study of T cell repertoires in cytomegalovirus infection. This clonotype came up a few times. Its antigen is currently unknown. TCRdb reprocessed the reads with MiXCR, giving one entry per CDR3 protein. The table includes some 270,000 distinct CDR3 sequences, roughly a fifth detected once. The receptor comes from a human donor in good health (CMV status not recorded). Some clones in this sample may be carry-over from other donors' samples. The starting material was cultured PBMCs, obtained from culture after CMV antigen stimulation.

CDR3 nucleotide sequence: TGTGCCAGCAGCCCGGGACGTCCCATGAACACTGAAGCTTTCTTT. Its translation: CASSPGRPMNTEAFF. The genes are TRBV7-8 and TRBJ1-1, with D possibly being TRBD1 (5 bases). The CDR3 length is 15 residues. V lost 5 bases, J lost 0 bases, and 13 bases lay in between. CDR1 and CDR2 from the germline V gene are SGHVS and FQNEAQ.